This T cell receptor (beta chain) was sequenced in a study of T cells in Graves' hyperthyroidism and ophthalmopathy (dated by TCRdb to 2018 to 2020). The study in broad terms: Peripheral blood samples were taken at the time of initial diagnosis, prior to any treatment. TCR Vbeta CDR3 sequencing of 130 to 150 peripheral blood samples (over 40 ophthalmopathy, about 80 hyperthyroidism and approximately 17 progressor patients) is reported in the paper. The 95 to 100 discovery patients were randomly split 7:3 into training and test sets. Thyroid tissue and blood T-cell repertoires from roughly 6 Graves' hyperthyroidism patients were also compared in the study. After blood sampling, hyperthyroidism patients were treated with methimazole at a starting dose of 30 mg daily, and ophthalmopathy patients were treated with high-dose intravenous methylprednisolone. TCR V-J signatures able to tell the groups apart were searched for in a discovery cohort of approximately 95 patients, of whom more than 40 had Graves' ophthalmopathy and about 60 had stable Graves' hyperthyroidism. Whether ophthalmopathy could be predicted prospectively was tested in an independent validation cohort made up of roughly 20 hyperthyroidism patients plus 17 patients who later progressed to ophthalmopathy.

What the research found in general, with its limitations: Ophthalmopathy was separated from stable hyperthyroidism by a 13 V-J signature model, with about 86% sensitivity and roughly 81% specificity obtained in cross-validation and 80%/75% obtained in testing. In validation, the model predicted progression to ophthalmopathy a median of about 6.8 months before onset, with over 60% sensitivity and roughly 73% specificity. Most expanded thyroid clonotypes (frequency above 0.001) were also found in blood, which suggests that blood repertoires may mirror thyroid immune responses. Sample size was not statistically predetermined, and investigators were not blinded to group allocation.

Hyperthyroidism patients were newly diagnosed, with disease duration under 2 months, and aged 18 to 65 years. Patients with uncontrolled infections, other autoimmune diseases, pregnancy or lactation were excluded. Diagnoses were based on clinical symptoms, serum thyroxine and TRAb, thyroid ultrasound and orbital computed tomography. For progressor patients, blood was drawn at the first diagnosis of hyperthyroidism, before any ophthalmopathy symptoms had appeared. Ficoll-Paque density gradient centrifugation was used to isolate PBMCs from approximately 10 ml of fresh peripheral blood. Patients classed as progressors first received a Graves' hyperthyroidism diagnosis and then went on to develop ophthalmopathy during follow-up. Trizol reagent was used to extract total RNA, and RNA quality was then checked on an Agilent 2100 Bioanalyzer. CDR1 and CDR2 are drawn from the germline V gene: MDHEN, SYDVKM. V is clipped by 4 bases and J by 6 bases, and the sequence between their germline boundaries is 22 bases long. The CDR3 runs 17 residues from the cysteine to the phenylalanine. Only CDR3 DNA is held: 51 bases, read in frame from base 1.

The TCR beta CDR3 regions were amplified from the RNA transcripts. The first round of RT-PCR for the TCR CDR3 was performed with the HTBI primer set and the Qiagen OneStep RT-PCR kit. Libraries were constructed in a second round of multiplex PCR, after which size selection and purification were carried out. The libraries were sequenced on an Illumina HiSeq2000 using paired-end 100 bp reads. The study's processing was this. Raw data were processed with SOAPnuke, discarding reads with adapters, uncalled bases, mean Phred below 15, or no exact constant-primer or identifier match. COPE v1.2.5 was used to merge high-quality paired reads, and clonotypes were defined as unique nucleotide sequences. MiTCR v1.1 was used to align the clonotypes against IMGT TRBV, TRBD and TRBJ reference segments. Analysis was restricted to V-J combinations with a frequency above 0.0001, which covered roughly 99% of repertoires. A TCS score was defined as the ratio of F50 (clonal expansion) to E x V (chaos), with BLOSUM62-based TCRdist applied between CDR3 peptides within each V-J. Welch's t-statistics and random forest reduced around 510 V-J features to roughly 13, which were used in a naive Bayes classifier (R e1071). The public reads were reanalyzed by TCRdb: fastp trimming at Q25, MiXCR alignment, in-frame beta chains only. Records with the same CDR3 protein are collapsed into one entry carrying the most frequent genes and DNA. Here the V and J calls rest on TCRdb's processing, not on the authors' analysis. This sample comprises approximately 370,000 distinct CDR3 sequences, about 17% of them detected only once. The ten biggest clones cover approximately 35% of the sample.

This clonotype occurred many times. This receptor's antigen is unknown. Base qualities are not provided; no much larger clone lies one nucleotide away. The chain is assembled from TRBV28 and TRBJ2-1; the D segment might be TRBD1 or TRBD2, since each matches 6 bases. The sample taken for sequencing was blood. This receptor was taken from a woman in her twenties or thirties with Graves' hyperthyroidism that later progressed to Graves' ophthalmopathy. The DNA sequence is as follows: TGTGCCAGCAGTTCCTCACTACAGGGAGGCATTATCAATGAGCAGTTCTTC. Its translation is CASSSSLQGGIINEQFF.